One and the same sample provided the 23 T cell receptor beta chains below, sequenced in a study of blood T cell repertoires in COVID-19. Using immunoSEQ multiplex PCR, the repertoire was profiled, and TCRdb retains in-frame clones only, with some absent. The sample lists 210,000 or so clones; roughly 90% were seen once. Sequencing input: peripheral blood. The receptors were gathered from a woman aged 55-75 years with acute or convalescent COVID-19.

The V gene is TRBV7-6, the J gene TRBJ1-2; perhaps TRBD1 as D (5 bases). Germline CDR1 and CDR2: SGHVS and FNYEAQ. Trimming removed 4 bases at V and 6 bases at J, with 12 bases between. The length of the CDR3 is 13 residues. In DNA, the CDR3 is TGTGCCAGCAGCTCAGGGTTTATTGATGGCTACACCTTC. Translated, it gives CASSSGFIDGYTF.

The chain links TRBV5-1 to TRBJ1-1; the D is unclear. The CDR3 runs 16 residues. V lost 0 bases and J lost 3, with 15 bases in between. Germline CDR1 reads SGHRS; CDR2 reads YFSETQ. The CDR3 bases are TGCGCCAGCAGCTTGGCCTCCGGAGCACGAGACACTGAAGCTTTCTTT. This codes for CASSLASGARDTEAFF.

The chain uses TRBV10-2 and TRBJ1-2; possible D gene TRBD1, 5 bases. CDR1 is WSHSY, CDR2 SAAADI, per germline. Trimming removed 6 bases from V and 0 bases from J, with 14 bases in between. This CDR3 has 15 residues. CDR3 residues: CASRARGHTNYGYTF. Written as DNA, the CDR3 is TGCGCCAGCAGAGCTAGAGGACATACTAACTATGGCTACACCTTC.

The chain uses TRBV7-9 and TRBJ2-3, with D uncertain. V lost 0 bases and J lost 0, with 4 bases in between. Germline assignment: CDR1 SEHNR and CDR2 FQNEAQ (reference sequence). This CDR3 region has 14 residues. CDR3 sequence (DNA): TGTGCCAGCAGCTTAGCGACTAGCACAGATACGCAGTATTTT. Translation: CASSLATSTDTQYF.

V and J are TRBV19 and TRBJ2-6, with D possibly matching TRBD2 (5 bases). Per germline, CDR1 LNHDA and CDR2 SQIVND (reference sequence). The CDR3 length is 18 residues. V lost 6 bases and J 0 bases, leaving 18 bases between the germline ends. The CDR3 sequence: CASSLSGNLLSGANVLTF. The CDR3 DNA follows: TGTGCCAGTAGCCTCAGCGGAAACCTCCTCTCTGGGGCCAACGTCCTGACTTTC.

This chain links TRBV18 with TRBJ1-5; 9 nucleotides match TRBD1. J gave up 7 bases and V 2 bases, and 6 bases lay outside the gene matches. Germline assignment: CDR1 KGHSH and CDR2 LQKENI. The CDR3 has 15 residues. For the CDR3, the DNA is TGTGCCAGCTCACCAACCGGGACAGGGAACCAGCCCCAGCATTTT. Protein product: CASSPTGTGNQPQHF.

The chain uses TRBV2 and TRBJ2-1; perhaps TRBD2 as D (5 bases). Germline V gives CDR1 SNHLY, CDR2 FYNNEI. CDR3 length: 13 amino acids. Trimming shortened V by 5 bases and J by 0 bases, and 5 bases separated the two germline ends. The CDR3 nucleotides are TGTGCCAGCAGTCGGGACTCCTACAATGAGCAGTTCTTC. Residues: CASSRDSYNEQFF.

The V call is TRBV4-1, the J call TRBJ1-3; D remains unclear. There are 14 residues in the CDR3. CDR1 MGHRA and CDR2 YSYEKL come from the germline V gene. The V and J ends lost 2 bases and 0 bases respectively, with 5 bases between them. CDR3 DNA sequence: TGCGCCAGCAGCCAACCGAGCTCTGGAAACACCATATATTTT. This gives the protein CASSQPSSGNTIYF.

This chain connects TRBV28 to TRBJ1-6, with 7 positions matching TRBD1. CDR3 size: 17 residues. Per germline, CDR1 MDHEN and CDR2 SYDVKM. V dropped 5 bases and J dropped 3; count of bases not matched to a gene: 10. The CDR3 nucleotides are TGTGCCAGCAGTCCTTTGGGGGGACAGAACTATAATTCACCCCTCCACTTT. Translated: CASSPLGGQNYNSPLHF.

The CDR3 coding sequence is TGCAGCGTTAAGGGGTATTCGTACGAGCAGTACTTC. Protein sequence: CSVKGYSYEQYF. This chain uses TRBV29-1 with TRBJ2-7; D might be TRBD1 (5 bases). V lost 5 bases and J 4 bases, leaving 12 bases between the germline ends. The V gene's germline CDR1 is SQVTM and CDR2 ANQGSEA. The CDR3 length is 12 residues.

This chain links TRBV15 with TRBJ2-1; D is unresolved. Germline CDR1 and CDR2: LNHNV and YYDKDF (reference sequence). V was cut by 0 bases and J by 9 bases, with 9 bases left in between. The CDR3 spans 13 residues. CDR3 sequence reads: CATSRELHGEQFF. DNA for the CDR3: TGTGCCACCAGCAGAGAACTCCACGGTGAGCAGTTCTTC. Looking up the rest from reference TRBV15 and TRBJ2-1 gives the full variable domain: DAMVIQNPRYQVTQFGKPVTLSCSQTLNHNVMYWYQQKSSQAPKLLFHYYDKDFNNEADTPDNFQSRRPNTSFCFLDIRSPGLGDTAMYLCATSRELHGEQFFGPGTRLTVL.

The chain carries TRBV3-1 (or the pseudogene TRBV3-2) and TRBJ2-1; tentative D call: TRBD1 (6 bases). Germline CDR1 is LGHDT and CDR2 is YNNKEL (reference sequence). Trimming cost V 9 bases and J 3 bases, with 15 bases left between them. The CDR3 has 14 amino acids. This CDR3 is CARLTRDNYNEQFF. The CDR3 nucleotides are TGTGCCAGGTTAACGAGGGACAACTACAATGAGCAGTTCTTC.

This clone has just a few counts. This rearrangement joins TRBV7-9 to TRBJ1-2; 8 positions match TRBD1. The germline CDR1 and CDR2 sequences are SEHNR and FQNEAQ (reference sequence). The CDR3 is 14 residues long. Trimming at V came to 5 bases and at J to 7 bases, leaving 9 bases not matched to a gene. DNA for the CDR3: TGTGCCAGCAGCAACAGGGGGGTCGAAAGTGGCTACACCTTC. Its protein product is CASSNRGVESGYTF. Together with reference TRBV7-9 and TRBJ1-2, the CDR3 gives the full variable domain: DTGVSQNPRHKITKRGQNVTFRCDPISEHNRLYWYRQTLGQGPEFLTYFQNEAQLEKSRLLSDRFSAERPKGSFSTLEIQRTEQGDSAMYLCASSNRGVESGYTFGSGTRLTVV.

The chain's CDR3 is CASSPRVVTGYEQYF. The CDR3 DNA reads as TGCGCCAGCAGCCCCCGGGTGGTTACGGGTTACGAGCAGTACTTC. V gene TRBV4-1 combines with J gene TRBJ2-7; the D is unclear. The V gene lost 4 bases and the J gene lost 4 bases, with 17 bases spanning the gap. CDR3 length: 15 residues. Looked up from germline, CDR1 is MGHRA and CDR2 is YSYEKL.

V and J are TRBV29-1 and TRBJ1-1; TRBD1 agrees at 9 bases. Germline V gives CDR1 SQVTM, CDR2 ANQGSEA. The CDR3 is made up of 14 amino acids. V trimming: 7 bases; J trimming: 5 bases; junction bases outside the gene matches: 11. CDR3 sequence (DNA): TGCAGCGCCTCCCCGACAGGGGGAGGAACTGAAGCTTTCTTT. The encoded protein is CSASPTGGGTEAFF.

This clone was observed a handful of times. The V call is TRBV4-2, the J call TRBJ1-1; unclear D gene. Germline V gene data show CDR1 as LGHNA and CDR2 as YNFKEQ. The CDR3 runs to 16 residues. V lost 2 bases, J lost 1 base, and 14 bases lay in between. The CDR3 spells CASSQITRQANTEAFF. The CDR3 DNA reads TGTGCCAGCAGCCAAATAACACGACAAGCGAACACTGAAGCTTTCTTT.

The V gene is TRBV11-2, the J gene TRBJ1-2; D may be TRBD1 (5 bases). The V end lost 2 bases, the J end lost 8 bases, and 18 bases lay between the germline ends. The CDR3 extends over 15 amino acids. Germline CDR1 and CDR2: SGHAT and FQNNGV. The CDR3 spells CASSLTGEGPSGYTF. In nucleotides, the CDR3 is TGTGCCAGCAGCTTAACGGGGGAGGGCCCGTCGGGCTACACCTTC.

Here the CDR3 reads CASSVELVSPLHF. The CDR3, as DNA: TGTGCCAGCAGCGTAGAACTAGTATCACCCCTCCACTTT. This chain connects TRBV9 to TRBJ1-6; D is uncertain. The V gene lost 0 bases and the J gene lost 10 bases, with 8 bases spanning the gap. CDR1 and CDR2 (germline): SGDLS, YYNGEE. The CDR3 loop spans 13 amino acids.

The chain employs TRBV5-1 and TRBJ2-1, with 11 bases matching TRBD2. V shed 4 bases, J shed 7 bases, and the junction held 13 bases outside the gene matches. This CDR3 has 17 residues. Germline CDR1 reads SGHRS; CDR2 reads YFSETQ. The DNA for the CDR3 is TGCGCCAGCAGCGCGATAGCGGGAGGGCCTGGGGGGAATGAGCAGTTCTTC. It specifies CASSAIAGGPGGNEQFF.

The chain uses TRBV7-9 and TRBJ2-7, with D perhaps matching TRBD2 (5 bases). Germline V lookup: CDR1 SEHNR, CDR2 FQNEAQ (reference sequence). Trimming took 7 bases from V and 0 from J, leaving 7 bases between them. This CDR3 is built from 12 residues. The CDR3 DNA reads TGTGCCAGCATCCGGGACTCCTACGAGCAGTACTTC. This gives the protein CASIRDSYEQYF.

CDR3 region: CASSYSPTRRLAGPVEQYF. The CDR3 DNA reads TGTGCCAGCAGTTACTCGCCGACTAGGCGACTAGCGGGACCCGTGGAGCAGTACTTC. This sequence joins TRBV6-2 or TRBV6-3 and TRBJ2-7; TRBD2 agrees at 11 bases. V shed 0 bases and J 7 bases; nucleotides not matched to a gene: 17. This CDR3 is built from 19 residues. From germline, CDR1 is MNHEY and CDR2 SVGEGT.

This clone was detected once. The V call is TRBV5-3, the J call TRBJ2-1, with 10 positions matching TRBD2. TRBV5-3 is sorted into the ORF group, with uncertain function. V trimming: 9 bases; J trimming: 8 bases; junction bases outside the gene matches: 20. The CDR3 extends over 17 amino acids. The DNA of the CDR3 is TGTGCCACCAATAAAGGACAGATAGCGGGAGGCCTCGATGAGCAGTTCTTC. Translated: CATNKGQIAGGLDEQFF.

J is TRBJ1-2 and V is TRBV25-1; 7 bases align to TRBD1. Trimming took 3 bases from V and 2 from J; bases not matched to a gene: 6. This CDR3 has 15 residues. CDR1 is MGHDK, CDR2 SYGVNS, per germline. CDR3 DNA sequence: TGTGCCAGCAGTGACTCGGGACAGCCGAACTATGGCTACACCTTC. Residues: CASSDSGQPNYGYTF.